These 6 T cell receptor beta chains share one sample of origin, sequenced in a study of shared clonotypes between healthy human individuals. CD45RO-negative, CCR7-positively selected cells formed the naive CD8 fraction, excluding terminally differentiated effector memory CD45RA+ cells. This table comes from immunoSEQ multiplex PCR, and its TCRdb copy is limited to in-frame clones, with some not included. The sample holds a few million clones, over 85% seen once. The sample consisted of naive CD8+ T cells from PBMCs. These receptors were collected from a man aged 18 to 29 in good health. Some clones in this sample may be carry-over from other donors' samples.

This chain connects TRBV29-1 to TRBJ2-2; D remains unclear. Germline V gives CDR1 SQVTM, CDR2 ANQGSEA. Trimming took off 6 bases at V and 7 bases at J, with 12 bases between the two ends. The CDR3 consists of 12 residues. This CDR3 reads CSVDIAGGELFF. For the CDR3, the DNA is TGCAGCGTCGACATAGCTGGCGGGGAGCTGTTTTTT.

The chain recombines TRBV29-1 with TRBJ2-3, with 10 bases matching TRBD2. CDR1 SQVTM and CDR2 ANQGSEA come from the germline V gene. This CDR3 has 12 residues. The CDR3 is CAGLAGADTQYF. The CDR3 DNA sequence: TGCGCTGGGCTAGCGGGAGCAGATACGCAGTATTTT.

J is TRBJ2-7 and V is TRBV9, with 9 bases aligning to TRBD1. The length of the CDR3 is 16 residues. Germline V CDR1 and CDR2: SGDLS, YYNGEE. The V gene end was trimmed by 0 bases and the J gene end by 5 bases; junction bases not matched to a gene: 9. The CDR3 sequence: CASSVAGGTGSNEQYF. Here the CDR3 DNA reads TGTGCCAGCAGCGTAGCTGGCGGGACAGGGTCCAACGAGCAGTACTTC.

This clone occurred once. J is TRBJ2-5 and V is TRBV27; TRBD2 agrees at 7 bases. The CDR3 length is 14 residues. V lost 9 bases and J lost 1; bases outside the gene matches: 8. Germline V lookup: CDR1 MNHEY, CDR2 SMNVEV (reference sequence). The CDR3 sequence is CASRRLAAQETQYF. The CDR3 coding sequence is TGTGCCAGTCGGCGGCTAGCGGCCCAAGAGACCCAGTACTTC.

The V call is TRBV28, the J call TRBJ1-1, with D maybe TRBD1 (6 bases). The V gene lost 11 bases and the J gene lost 3 bases, with 22 bases spanning the gap. The CDR3 sequence is 15 residues long. Germline V gives CDR1 MDHEN, CDR2 SYDVKM. CDR3 DNA: TGTGCCCACCAAGCGAAGGGGGAGTGGGACACTGAAGCTTTCTTT. Protein: CAHQAKGEWDTEAFF. The whole variable domain, filled in from reference TRBV28 and TRBJ1-1, reads DVKVTQSSRYLVKRTGEKVFLECVQDMDHENMFWYRQDPGLGLRLIYFSYDVKMKEKGDIPEGYSVSREKKERFSLILESASTNQTSMYLCAHQAKGEWDTEAFFGQGTRLTVV.

The gene calls are TRBV4-3 and TRBJ2-2, with 9 bases lining up with TRBD2. The V and J ends lost 4 bases and 4 bases, in that order; junction bases with no gene match: 7. This CDR3 is 16 amino acids long. Germline CDR1 reads LGHNA; CDR2 reads YSLEER. CDR3 sequence (DNA): TGCGCCAGCAGCCTCGGGAGTAGCGGGAGCACCGGGGAGCTGTTTTTT. Translation: CASSLGSSGSTGELFF.